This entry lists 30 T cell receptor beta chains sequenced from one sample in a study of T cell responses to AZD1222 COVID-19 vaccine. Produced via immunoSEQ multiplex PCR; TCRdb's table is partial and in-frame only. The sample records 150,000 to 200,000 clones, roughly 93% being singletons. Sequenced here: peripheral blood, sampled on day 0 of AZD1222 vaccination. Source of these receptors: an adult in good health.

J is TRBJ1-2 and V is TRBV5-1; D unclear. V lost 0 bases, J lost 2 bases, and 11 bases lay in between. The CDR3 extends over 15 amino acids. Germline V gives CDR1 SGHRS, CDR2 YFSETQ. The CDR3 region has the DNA TGCGCCAGCAGCTTGGAGGCAGTAAGGAACTATGGCTACACCTTC. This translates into CASSLEAVRNYGYTF.

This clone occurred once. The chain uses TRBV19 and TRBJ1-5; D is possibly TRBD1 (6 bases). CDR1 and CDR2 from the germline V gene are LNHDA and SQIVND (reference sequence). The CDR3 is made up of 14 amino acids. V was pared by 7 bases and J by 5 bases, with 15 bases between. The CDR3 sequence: CASKMGGLHQPQHF. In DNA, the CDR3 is TGTGCCAGTAAAATGGGGGGGCTCCATCAGCCCCAGCATTTT. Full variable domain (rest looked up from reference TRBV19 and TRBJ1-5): DGGITQSPKYLFRKEGQNVTLSCEQNLNHDAMYWYRQDPGQGLRLIYYSQIVNDFQKGDIAEGYSVSREKKESFPLTVTSAQKNPTAFYLCASKMGGLHQPQHFGDGTRLSIL.

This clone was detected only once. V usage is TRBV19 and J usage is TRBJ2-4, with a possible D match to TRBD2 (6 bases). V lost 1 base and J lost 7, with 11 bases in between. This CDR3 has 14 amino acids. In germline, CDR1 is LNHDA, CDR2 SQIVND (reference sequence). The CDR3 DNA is TGTGCCAGTAGTATAGGCGGGAACGTGAACATTCAGTACTTC. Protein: CASSIGGNVNIQYF. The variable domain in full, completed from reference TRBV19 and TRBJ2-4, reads DGGITQSPKYLFRKEGQNVTLSCEQNLNHDAMYWYRQDPGQGLRLIYYSQIVNDFQKGDIAEGYSVSREKKESFPLTVTSAQKNPTAFYLCASSIGGNVNIQYFGAGTRLSVL.

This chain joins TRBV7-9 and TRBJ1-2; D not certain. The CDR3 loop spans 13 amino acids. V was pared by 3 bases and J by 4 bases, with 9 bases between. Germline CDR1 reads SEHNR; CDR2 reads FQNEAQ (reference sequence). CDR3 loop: CASSLGSFYGYTF. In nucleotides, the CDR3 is TGTGCCAGCAGCTTGGGGTCCTTCTATGGCTACACCTTC.

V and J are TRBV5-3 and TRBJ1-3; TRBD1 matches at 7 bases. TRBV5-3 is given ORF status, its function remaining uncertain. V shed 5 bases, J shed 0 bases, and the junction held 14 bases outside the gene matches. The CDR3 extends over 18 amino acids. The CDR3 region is CARRHRQDRTFSGNTIYF. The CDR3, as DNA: TGTGCCAGAAGACATAGACAGGACAGGACCTTCTCTGGAAACACCATATATTTT.

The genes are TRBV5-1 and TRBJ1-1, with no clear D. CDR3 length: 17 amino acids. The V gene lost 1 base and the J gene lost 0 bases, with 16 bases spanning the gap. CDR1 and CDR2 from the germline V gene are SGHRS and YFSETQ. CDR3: CASSLWVGATMNTEAFF. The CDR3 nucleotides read TGCGCCAGCAGCTTGTGGGTAGGAGCGACTATGAACACTGAAGCTTTCTTT.

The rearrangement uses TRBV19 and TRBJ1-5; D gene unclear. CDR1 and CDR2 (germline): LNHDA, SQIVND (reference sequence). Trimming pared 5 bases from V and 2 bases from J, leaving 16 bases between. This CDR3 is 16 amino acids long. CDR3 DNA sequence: TGTGCCAGTAGTGAGGCTCTGAACTGGGGCAATCAGCCCCAGCATTTT. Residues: CASSEALNWGNQPQHF.

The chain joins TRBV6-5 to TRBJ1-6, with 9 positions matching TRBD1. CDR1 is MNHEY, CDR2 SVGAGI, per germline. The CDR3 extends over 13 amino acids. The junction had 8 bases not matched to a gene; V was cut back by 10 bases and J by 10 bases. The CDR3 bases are TGTGCCACCGCGGGGACAGGGATGTCACCCCTCCACTTT. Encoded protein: CATAGTGMSPLHF.

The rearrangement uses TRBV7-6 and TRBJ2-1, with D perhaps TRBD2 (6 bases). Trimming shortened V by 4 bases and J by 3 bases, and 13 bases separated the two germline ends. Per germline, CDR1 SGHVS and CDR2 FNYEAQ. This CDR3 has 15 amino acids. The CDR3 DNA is TGTGCCAGCAGCTCAGGACTAACGTACTACAATGAGCAGTTCTTC. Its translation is CASSSGLTYYNEQFF.

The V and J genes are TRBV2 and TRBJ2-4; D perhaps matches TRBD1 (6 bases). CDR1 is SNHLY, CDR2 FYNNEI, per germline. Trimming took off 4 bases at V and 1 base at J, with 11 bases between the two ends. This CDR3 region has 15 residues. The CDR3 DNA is TGTGCCAGCAGTGTACCAGGGGATGCCAAAAACATTCAGTACTTC. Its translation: CASSVPGDAKNIQYF.

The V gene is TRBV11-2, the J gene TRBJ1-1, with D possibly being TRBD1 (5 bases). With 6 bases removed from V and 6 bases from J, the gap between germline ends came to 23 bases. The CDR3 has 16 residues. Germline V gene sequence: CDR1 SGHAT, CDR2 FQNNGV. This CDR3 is CASRLRQRGPKAEAFF. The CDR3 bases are TGTGCCAGCAGACTACGACAACGGGGACCCAAGGCTGAAGCTTTCTTT.

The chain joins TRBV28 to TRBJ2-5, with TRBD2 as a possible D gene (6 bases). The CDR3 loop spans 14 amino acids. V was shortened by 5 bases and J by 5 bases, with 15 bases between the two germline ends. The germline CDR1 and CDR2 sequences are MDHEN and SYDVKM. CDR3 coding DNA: TGTGCCAGCAGTCCCACGAGGAGCGGGGAGACCCAGTACTTC. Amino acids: CASSPTRSGETQYF.

Written as DNA, the CDR3 is TGTGCCAGTAGTATCGGGACAGTAGCTAACTATGGCTACACCTTC. It yields the protein CASSIGTVANYGYTF. V gene TRBV19 combines with J gene TRBJ1-2, with 7 bases aligning to TRBD1. This CDR3 region has 15 residues. V shed 3 bases, J shed 0 bases, and the junction held 4 bases outside the gene matches. Germline assignment: CDR1 LNHDA and CDR2 SQIVND (reference sequence).

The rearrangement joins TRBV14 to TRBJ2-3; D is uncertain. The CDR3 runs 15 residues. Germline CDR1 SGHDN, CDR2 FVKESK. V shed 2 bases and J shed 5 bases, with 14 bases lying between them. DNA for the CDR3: TGTGCCAGCAGCCAATTCACGACCCGCCAAGATACGCAGTATTTT. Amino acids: CASSQFTTRQDTQYF.

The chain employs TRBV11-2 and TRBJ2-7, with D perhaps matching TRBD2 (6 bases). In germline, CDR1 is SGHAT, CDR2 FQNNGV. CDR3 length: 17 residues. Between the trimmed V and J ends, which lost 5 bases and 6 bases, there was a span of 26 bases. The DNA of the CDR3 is TGTGCCAGCAGCACGACCCGGTCCGGGACTCTCTTCCCCGAGCAGTACTTC. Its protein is CASSTTRSGTLFPEQYF. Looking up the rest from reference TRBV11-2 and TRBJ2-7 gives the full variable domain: EAGVAQSPRYKIIEKRQSVAFWCNPISGHATLYWYQQILGQGPKLLIQFQNNGVVDDSQLPKDRFSAERLKGVDSTLKIQPAKLEDSAVYLCASSTTRSGTLFPEQYFGPGTRLTVT.

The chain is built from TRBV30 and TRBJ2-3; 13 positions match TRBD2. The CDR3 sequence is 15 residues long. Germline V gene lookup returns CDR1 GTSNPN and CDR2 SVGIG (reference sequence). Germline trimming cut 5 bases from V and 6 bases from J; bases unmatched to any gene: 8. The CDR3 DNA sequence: TGTGCCTGGGGTCGGACTAGCGGGAGATCTGATACGCAGTATTTT. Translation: CAWGRTSGRSDTQYF.

In DNA, the CDR3 is TGTGCCAGTAGTATAATATTAGGGGGGACGCGGCCCGGGGAGCTGTTTTTT. Translation: CASSIILGGTRPGELFF. This chain links TRBV19 with TRBJ2-2; the D gene could be TRBD1 or TRBD2 (6 bases each). Between the trimmed V and J ends, which lost 2 bases and 6 bases, there was a span of 19 bases. Germline loops: CDR1 LNHDA, CDR2 SQIVND (reference sequence). The CDR3 has 17 residues.

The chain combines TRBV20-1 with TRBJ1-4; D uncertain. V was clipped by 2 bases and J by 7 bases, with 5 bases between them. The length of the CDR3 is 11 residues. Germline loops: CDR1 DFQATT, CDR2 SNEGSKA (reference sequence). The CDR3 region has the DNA TGCAGTGCTAGACCCCGTGAAAAACTGTTTTTT. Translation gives CSARPREKLFF.

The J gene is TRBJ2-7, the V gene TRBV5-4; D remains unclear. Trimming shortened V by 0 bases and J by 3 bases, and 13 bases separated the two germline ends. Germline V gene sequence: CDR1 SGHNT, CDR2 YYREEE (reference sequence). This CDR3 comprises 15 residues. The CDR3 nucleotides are TGTGCCAGCAGCTTGGGTCCATCGCCTAACTACGAGCAGTACTTC. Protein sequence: CASSLGPSPNYEQYF.

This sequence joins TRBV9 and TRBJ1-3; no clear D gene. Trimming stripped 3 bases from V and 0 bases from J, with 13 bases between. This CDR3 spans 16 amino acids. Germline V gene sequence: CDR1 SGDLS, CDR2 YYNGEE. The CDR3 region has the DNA TGTGCCAGCAGCGCCCTGGACTCTCGCTCTGGAAACACCATATATTTT. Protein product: CASSALDSRSGNTIYF. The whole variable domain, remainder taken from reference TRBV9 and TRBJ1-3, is DSGVTQTPKHLITATGQRVTLRCSPRSGDLSVYWYQQSLDQGLQFLIQYYNGEERAKGNILERFSAQQFPDLHSELNLSSLELGDSALYFCASSALDSRSGNTIYFGEGSWLTVV.

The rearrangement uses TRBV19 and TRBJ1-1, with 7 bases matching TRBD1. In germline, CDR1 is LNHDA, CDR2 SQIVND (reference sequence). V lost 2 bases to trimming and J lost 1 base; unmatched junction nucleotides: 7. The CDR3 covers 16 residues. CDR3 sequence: CASSIRAGGWNTEAFF. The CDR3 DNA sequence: TGTGCCAGTAGTATAAGGGCAGGGGGATGGAACACTGAAGCTTTCTTT. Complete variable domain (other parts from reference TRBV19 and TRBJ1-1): DGGITQSPKYLFRKEGQNVTLSCEQNLNHDAMYWYRQDPGQGLRLIYYSQIVNDFQKGDIAEGYSVSREKKESFPLTVTSAQKNPTAFYLCASSIRAGGWNTEAFFGQGTRLTVV.

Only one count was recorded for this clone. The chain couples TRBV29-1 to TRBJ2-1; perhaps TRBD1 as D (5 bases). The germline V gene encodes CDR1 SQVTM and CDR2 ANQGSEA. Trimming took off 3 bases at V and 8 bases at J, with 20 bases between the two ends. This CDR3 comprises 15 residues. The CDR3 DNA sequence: TGCAGCGTTGAGAGGCGAAGGGGCGTGCATGATGAGCAGTTCTTC. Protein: CSVERRRGVHDEQFF.

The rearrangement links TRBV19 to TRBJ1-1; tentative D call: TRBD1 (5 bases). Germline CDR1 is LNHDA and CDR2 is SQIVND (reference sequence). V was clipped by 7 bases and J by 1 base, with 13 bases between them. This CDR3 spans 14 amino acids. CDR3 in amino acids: CASIRGVSNTEAFF. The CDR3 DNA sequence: TGTGCCAGTATCCGAGGGGTGTCGAACACTGAAGCTTTCTTT.

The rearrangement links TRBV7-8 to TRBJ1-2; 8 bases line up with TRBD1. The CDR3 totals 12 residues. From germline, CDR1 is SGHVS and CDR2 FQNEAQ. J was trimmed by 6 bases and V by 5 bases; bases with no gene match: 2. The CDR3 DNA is TGTGCCAGCAGCCCAGGGGGCGATGGCTACACCTTC. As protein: CASSPGGDGYTF.

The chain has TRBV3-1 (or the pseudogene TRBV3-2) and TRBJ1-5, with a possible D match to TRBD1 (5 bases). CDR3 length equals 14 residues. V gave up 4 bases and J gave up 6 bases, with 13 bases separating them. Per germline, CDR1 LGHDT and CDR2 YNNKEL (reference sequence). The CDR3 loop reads CASSLGGFGQPQHF. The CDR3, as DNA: TGTGCCAGCAGCCTCGGGGGTTTTGGTCAGCCCCAGCATTTT.

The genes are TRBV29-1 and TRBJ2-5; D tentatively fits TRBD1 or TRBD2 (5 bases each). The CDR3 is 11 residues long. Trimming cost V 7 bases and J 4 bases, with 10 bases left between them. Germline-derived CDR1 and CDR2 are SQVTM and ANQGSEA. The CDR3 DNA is TGCAGCGCCGACAGCGGAGAGACCCAGTACTTC. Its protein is CSADSGETQYF.

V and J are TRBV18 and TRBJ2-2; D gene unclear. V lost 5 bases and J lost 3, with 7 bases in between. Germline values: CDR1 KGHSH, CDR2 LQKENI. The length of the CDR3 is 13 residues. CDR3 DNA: TGTGCCAGCTCAATCCGGGACACCGGGGAGCTGTTTTTT. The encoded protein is CASSIRDTGELFF.

CDR3 sequence reads: CASSPVEKLFF. The CDR3 nucleotides read TGTGCCAGCAGCCCTGTTGAAAAACTGTTTTTT. This chain connects TRBV7-9 to TRBJ1-4; no firm D call. Trimming removed 5 bases from V and 7 bases from J, with 5 bases in between. There are 11 residues in the CDR3. Germline values: CDR1 SEHNR, CDR2 FQNEAQ (reference sequence).

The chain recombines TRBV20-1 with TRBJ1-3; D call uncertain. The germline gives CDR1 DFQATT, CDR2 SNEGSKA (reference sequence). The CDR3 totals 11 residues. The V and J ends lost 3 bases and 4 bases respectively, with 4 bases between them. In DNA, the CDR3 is TGCAGTGCTAGGGGAGGAAACACCATATATTTT. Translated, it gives CSARGGNTIYF.

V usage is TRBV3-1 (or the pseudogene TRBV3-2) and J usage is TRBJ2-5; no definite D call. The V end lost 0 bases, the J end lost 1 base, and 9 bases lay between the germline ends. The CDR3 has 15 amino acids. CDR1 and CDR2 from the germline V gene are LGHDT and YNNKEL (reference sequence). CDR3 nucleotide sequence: TGTGCCAGCAGCCAAGATGGGCTTCTCCAAGAGACCCAGTACTTC. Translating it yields CASSQDGLLQETQYF.